A single sample gave rise to the 29 T cell receptor beta chains below, sequenced in a study of human T cells and chemical hapten exposure. The time point: pre-sensitization, week 0. The treatment was: therapeutic diphenylcyclopropenone sensitization with weekly scalp DPC. TCRdb processed the RACE reads anew with MiXCR; each CDR3 protein has one entry. Of about 380,000 distinct CDR3 sequences in the sample, approximately 5.1% were seen once. The specimen was whole blood, collected in connection with sensitization to the hapten diphenylcyclopropenone (DPC). The receptors originated from a woman in her forties or fifties with alopecia areata. Some clones in this sample may be carry-over from other donors' samples.

This clonotype was counted at least ten times. This rearrangement joins TRBV10-3 to TRBJ2-2, with D uncertain. Germline V gives CDR1 ENHRY, CDR2 SYGVKD. The CDR3 runs to 13 residues. V lost 9 bases and J lost 0, with 8 bases in between. The CDR3 here is CAITGPNTGELFF. The DNA for the CDR3 is TGTGCCATTACCGGGCCGAACACCGGGGAGCTGTTTTTT.

This clonotype was seen a handful of times. This rearrangement joins TRBV11-2 to TRBJ1-1; D might be TRBD1 (5 bases). CDR3 length: 15 residues. V shed 0 bases and J shed 4 bases, with 12 bases lying between them. Germline lookup yields CDR1 SGHAT and CDR2 FQNNGV. CDR3 in DNA: TGTGCCAGCAGCTTAGATCCGGGGCCCGCCACTGAAGCTTTCTTT. It yields the protein CASSLDPGPATEAFF. Supplemented by reference TRBV11-2 and TRBJ1-1, the full variable domain reads EAGVAQSPRYKIIEKRQSVAFWCNPISGHATLYWYQQILGQGPKLLIQFQNNGVVDDSQLPKDRFSAERLKGVDSTLKIQPAKLEDSAVYLCASSLDPGPATEAFFGQGTRLTVV.

This clonotype was recorded many times. In nucleotides, the CDR3 is TGTGCCAGCAGCTCCACCAATGAGCAGTTCTTC. This codes for CASSSTNEQFF. The chain combines TRBV7-6 with TRBJ2-1; D is unclear. In germline, CDR1 is SGHVS, CDR2 FNYEAQ. This CDR3 comprises 11 residues. The germline V and J ends were trimmed by 4 bases and 6 bases, with 4 bases remaining between them.

CDR3: CASSPRRTTDYGYTF. DNA for the CDR3: TGTGCCAGCAGTCCCCGACGTACCACGGACTATGGCTACACCTTC. V usage is TRBV6-5 and J usage is TRBJ1-2; no clear D. This CDR3 contains 15 residues. In germline, CDR1 is MNHEY, CDR2 SVGAGI. V was trimmed by 5 bases and J by 3 bases, leaving 16 bases between them.

The chain employs TRBV20-1 and TRBJ2-3; TRBD2 matches at 7 bases. With 3 bases clipped from V and 6 bases from J, the junction kept 9 bases outside the gene matches. Germline V gives CDR1 DFQATT, CDR2 SNEGSKA (reference sequence). The CDR3 is 14 residues long. The CDR3 spells CSASASGRADTQYF. CDR3 nucleotide sequence: TGCAGTGCTAGTGCTAGCGGCAGGGCGGATACGCAGTATTTT.

This clonotype has ten or more counts. This chain connects TRBV28 to TRBJ1-3; D is unresolved. Trimming took off 8 bases at V and 0 bases at J, with 14 bases between the two ends. The CDR3 consists of 15 residues. The germline V gene has CDR1 MDHEN and CDR2 SYDVKM. CDR3 in amino acids: CASFRTATSGNTIYF. CDR3 nucleotide sequence: TGTGCCAGCTTCCGCACAGCTACCTCTGGAAACACCATATATTTT. The full variable domain, its missing parts supplied by reference TRBV28 and TRBJ1-3, is DVKVTQSSRYLVKRTGEKVFLECVQDMDHENMFWYRQDPGLGLRLIYFSYDVKMKEKGDIPEGYSVSREKKERFSLILESASTNQTSMYLCASFRTATSGNTIYFGEGSWLTVV.

The chain couples TRBV14 to TRBJ2-2; D ambiguous. The CDR3 has 13 amino acids. V lost 0 bases, J lost 5 bases, and 4 bases lay in between. Germline V gene lookup returns CDR1 SGHDN and CDR2 FVKESK. The CDR3 here is CASSQDRTGELFF. CDR3 sequence (DNA): TGTGCCAGCAGCCAAGATCGAACCGGGGAGCTGTTTTTT.

Notes on this clonotype: Possible read error: a much larger clone is one base away. The chain is built from TRBV2 and TRBJ1-1; D perhaps matches TRBD1 (5 bases). Germline values: CDR1 SNHLY, CDR2 FYNNEI. There are 13 residues in the CDR3. This chain's CDR3 is CTSRQGVHTEAFF. DNA for the CDR3: TGTACCAGCAGGCAGGGTGTGCACACTGAAGCTTTCTTT.

This clonotype has only a few counts. V usage is TRBV20-1 and J usage is TRBJ1-6; a possible D gene is TRBD1 (5 bases). The CDR3 contains 16 residues. The germline V gene encodes CDR1 DFQATT and CDR2 SNEGSKA (reference sequence). V lost 0 bases to trimming and J lost 7 bases, with 16 bases between them. In DNA form, the CDR3 reads TGCAGTGCTAGAGATCTACTTACAGGAATGAATTCACCCCTCCACTTT. This translates into CSARDLLTGMNSPLHF.

This clonotype was detected many times. The chain recombines TRBV6-5 with TRBJ2-7, with D possibly being TRBD1 (5 bases). The CDR3 has 13 amino acids. Germline CDR1 is MNHEY and CDR2 is SVGAGI. Deletions cut 6 bases from V and 0 bases from J, with 9 bases between. The CDR3 sequence is CASSRQISYEQYF. CDR3 DNA sequence: TGTGCCAGCAGCCGACAGATCTCCTACGAGCAGTACTTC.

This clonotype was picked up many times. This chain's CDR3 is CASSGRGRYEQYF. The CDR3 DNA is TGTGCCAGCAGTGGAAGGGGGCGCTACGAGCAGTACTTC. The rearrangement joins TRBV28 to TRBJ2-7, with 7 bases aligning to TRBD1. With 5 bases clipped from V and 3 bases from J, the junction kept 4 bases outside the gene matches. The CDR3 runs 13 residues. Germline values: CDR1 MDHEN, CDR2 SYDVKM.

V usage is TRBV20-1 and J usage is TRBJ2-1, with TRBD2 matching 7 bases. CDR1 and CDR2 from the germline V gene are DFQATT and SNEGSKA (reference sequence). With 3 bases clipped from V and 12 bases from J, the junction kept 5 bases outside the gene matches. This CDR3 has 11 residues. CDR3 sequence: CSASFSGLQFF. The CDR3 DNA is TGCAGTGCTAGTTTTAGCGGGTTGCAGTTCTTC.

The CDR3 here is CASSERTGLTGYTF. In nucleotides, the CDR3 is TGTGCCAGCAGTGAACGCACAGGTTTAACTGGCTACACCTTC. The chain employs TRBV6-1 and TRBJ1-2, with D possibly being TRBD1 (5 bases). V gave up 2 bases and J gave up 7 bases, with 14 bases separating them. The germline gives CDR1 MNHNS, CDR2 SASEGT. CDR3 length equals 14 residues.

In the case of this clonotype: A much larger clone differs by one base, so this may be a read error. In DNA, the CDR3 is TGCAGTGCTACGGCCACCCGGGGAACAGATACGCAGTATTTT. This translates into CSATATRGTDTQYF. This chain connects TRBV20-1 to TRBJ2-3; possibly TRBD2 for D (5 bases). The CDR3 is made up of 14 amino acids. Germline V gene lookup returns CDR1 DFQATT and CDR2 SNEGSKA (reference sequence). The V and J ends lost 4 bases and 3 bases respectively, with 14 bases between them.

This clonotype showed up many times. The rearrangement uses TRBV25-1 and TRBJ2-5, with a tentative D call TRBD2 (6 bases). V was clipped by 6 bases and J by 1 base, with 9 bases between them. The length of the CDR3 is 13 residues. Per the germline V gene, CDR1 is MGHDK and CDR2 is SYGVNS. Here the CDR3 reads CASREGIQETQYF. DNA for the CDR3: TGTGCCAGCAGGGAGGGGATCCAAGAGACCCAGTACTTC.

This clonotype showed up many times. J is TRBJ2-1 and V is TRBV29-1, with D possibly TRBD1 on 6 matching bases. Germline V gene data show CDR1 as SQVTM and CDR2 as ANQGSEA. The CDR3 is 14 residues long. Trimming removed 6 bases at V and 0 bases at J, with 12 bases between. CDR3: CSVARGGSYNEQFF. DNA of the CDR3: TGCAGCGTCGCGCGAGGGGGCTCCTACAATGAGCAGTTCTTC.

There are many counts of this clonotype. The chain couples TRBV11-2 to TRBJ2-2; D not resolved. V was shortened by 1 base and J by 0 bases, with 15 bases between the two germline ends. CDR1 is SGHAT and CDR2 is FQNNGV in the germline V gene. This CDR3 comprises 18 residues. CDR3 DNA: TGTGCCAGCAGCTTAGTTAGCATGGGTCACCCGAACACCGGGGAGCTGTTTTTT. This sequence encodes CASSLVSMGHPNTGELFF.

This clonotype was recorded many times. The V and J genes are TRBV7-9 and TRBJ2-1; D remains unclear. Looked up from germline, CDR1 is SEHNR and CDR2 is FQNEAQ (reference sequence). The CDR3 has 14 residues. V lost 7 bases and J 5 bases, leaving 15 bases between the germline ends. DNA of the CDR3: TGTGCCAGCAACCCACCCCTAGAGAACAATGAGCAGTTCTTC. Translating it yields CASNPPLENNEQFF.

This clonotype was seen at least ten times. The chain couples TRBV5-1 to TRBJ2-5, with a weak D call TRBD1 (6 bases). The V gene lost 3 bases and the J gene lost 1 base, with 10 bases spanning the gap. Germline values: CDR1 SGHRS, CDR2 YFSETQ. The CDR3 has 14 amino acids. CDR3 DNA sequence: TGCGCCAGCAGCTCCGGGACACCCCAAGAGACCCAGTACTTC. It yields the protein CASSSGTPQETQYF.

Ten or more counts support this clonotype. V is TRBV3-1 and J is TRBJ2-1, with D possibly TRBD1 on 6 matching bases. Germline CDR1 and CDR2: LGHDT and YNNKEL (reference sequence). The germline V and J ends were trimmed by 1 base and 9 bases, with 16 bases remaining between them. The CDR3 covers 15 residues. CDR3 protein: CASSQAGRGKGEQFF. CDR3 in DNA: TGTGCCAGCAGCCAAGCGGGAAGGGGGAAGGGTGAGCAGTTCTTC.

This clonotype occurred a few times. The rearrangement links TRBV10-2 to TRBJ1-6; no clear D. Germline V gives CDR1 WSHSY, CDR2 SAAADI. There are 10 residues in the CDR3. The ends were cut back, 9 bases at V and 14 bases at J, with 11 bases in the middle. CDR3 DNA: TGCGCCAGTCACGGGGAGGCCCTCCACTTT. It yields the protein CASHGEALHF.

This chain joins TRBV18 and TRBJ1-5; D might be TRBD1 (5 bases). This CDR3 has 13 amino acids. CDR1 KGHSH and CDR2 LQKENI come from the germline V gene. V was shortened by 2 bases and J by 5 bases, with 7 bases between the two germline ends. The CDR3 sequence: CASSPDSHQPQHF. CDR3 bases: TGTGCCAGCTCACCAGACAGCCATCAGCCCCAGCATTTT. The full variable domain, with the rest looked up from reference TRBV18 and TRBJ1-5, is NAGVMQNPRHLVRRRGQEARLRCSPMKGHSHVYWYRQLPEEGLKFMVYLQKENIIDESGMPKERFSAEFPKEGPSILRIQQVVRGDSAAYFCASSPDSHQPQHFGDGTRLSIL.

The chain is built from TRBV5-6 and TRBJ2-7; TRBD1 might be the D (5 bases). V lost 1 base and J 1 base, leaving 9 bases between the germline ends. Germline V lookup: CDR1 SGHDT, CDR2 YYEEEE. The CDR3 consists of 14 residues. CDR3 in DNA: TGTGCCAGCAGCTTGTGGACAAAGTCCTACGAGCAGTACTTC. Translated, it gives CASSLWTKSYEQYF.

This clonotype came up many times. V usage is TRBV10-3 and J usage is TRBJ2-3, with 11 bases lining up with TRBD1. Germline CDR1 and CDR2: ENHRY and SYGVKD. The CDR3 totals 14 residues. Trimming cost V 8 bases and J 4 bases; bases outside gene matches: 5. The CDR3 is CAIWTGGLADTQYF. The CDR3 coding sequence is TGTGCCATCTGGACAGGGGGCCTGGCAGATACGCAGTATTTT.

The J gene is TRBJ1-3, the V gene TRBV4-3; 7 bases map to TRBD1. Germline-derived CDR1 and CDR2 are LGHNA and YSLEER. The CDR3 runs to 16 residues. J gave up 4 bases and V 2 bases, and 8 bases lay outside the gene matches. CDR3 loop: CASSQRAEGAGNTIYF. The CDR3 bases are TGCGCCAGCAGCCAAAGGGCCGAGGGGGCAGGAAACACCATATATTTT.

A few counts support this clonotype. In nucleotides, the CDR3 is TGTGCCAGCGCTGGTTTAAGGGGGCAAGCTTTCTTT. Protein sequence: CASAGLRGQAFF. V usage is TRBV27 and J usage is TRBJ1-1; 7 bases line up with TRBD1. With V trimmed by 8 bases and J by 9 bases, 9 bases remained unmatched. CDR3 length: 12 amino acids. Looked up from germline, CDR1 is MNHEY and CDR2 is SMNVEV (reference sequence).

This chain uses TRBV6-2 or TRBV6-3 with TRBJ2-3, with 10 bases matching TRBD2. Trimming took 2 bases from V and 5 from J; bases not matched to a gene: 7. CDR3 length: 16 residues. Germline loops: CDR1 MNHEY, CDR2 SVGEGT. CDR3 coding DNA: TGTGCCAGCAGTTACGGGCTAGCGGGAGCTGGAGATACGCAGTATTTT. It is translated as CASSYGLAGAGDTQYF.

This clonotype appeared many times. The rearrangement joins TRBV20-1 to TRBJ2-1, with 8 bases fitting TRBD2. The CDR3 is 15 amino acids. Germline-derived CDR1 and CDR2 are DFQATT and SNEGSKA (reference sequence). J was trimmed by 1 base and V by 6 bases; bases with no gene match: 8. CDR3 residues: CSATSGRRSYNEQFF. CDR3 nucleotides: TGCAGTGCCACCAGCGGGAGAAGGTCCTACAATGAGCAGTTCTTC.

The rearrangement joins TRBV4-1 to TRBJ2-1, with 12 positions matching TRBD2. V was pared by 2 bases and J by 7 bases, with 9 bases of the junction left unmatched. CDR1 and CDR2 from the germline V gene are MGHRA and YSYEKL. This CDR3 contains 17 residues. DNA for the CDR3: TGCGCCAGCAGCCAATCTTCTAGCGGGAGGGCCGAGAATGAGCAGTTCTTC. Its protein product is CASSQSSSGRAENEQFF.